The rows below give T cell receptor beta chains drawn from one sample of a study of identical twins. TCRdb analysed the 5' RACE reads with MiXCR anew, one entry per CDR3 protein. The repertoire consists of about 690,000 distinct CDR3 sequences, with around 5.7% occurring once and the leading ten covering approximately 2%. Sequenced sample: naive T cells sorted from blood. The receptors were gathered from a young man in good health. CDR3s include the opening cysteine and the closing phenylalanine or tryptophan. Clone size, where shown, is once, few, many, or a class for clones that have expanded.

j_gene	abundance	v_gene	CDR3aa
TRBJ1-1	NA	TRBV15	CATSRDRGGRTEAFF
TRBJ1-1	NA	TRBV7-9	CASTHHNTEAFF
TRBJ2-1	many	TRBV6-5	CASSYSRRVEQFF
TRBJ2-7	many	TRBV5-6	CASSQPDRNYEQYF
TRBJ2-1	many	TRBV4-3	CASSQKVRGLSYNEQFF
TRBJ2-2	many	TRBV12-3/TRBV12-4	CASSLSGAGTTGELFF
TRBJ2-2	few	TRBV19	CASSILLSRANGGELFF
TRBJ2-7	few	TRBV20-1	CSARLTQGPSSYEQYF
TRBJ2-5	many	TRBV24-1	CATSRDTGETQYF
TRBJ2-1	NA	TRBV6-2/TRBV6-3	CASSYSRSPSGEGGSYNEQFF
TRBJ2-3	many	TRBV20-1	CSAHSPGLAGHTQYF
TRBJ2-1	many	TRBV7-2	CASSPYLKREDYNEQFF
TRBJ2-5	many	TRBV4-1	CASSQERDSQETQYF